This T cell receptor (beta chain) emerged from a study of shared clonotypes between healthy human individuals. V was cut by 4 bases and J by 6 bases, with 13 bases left in between. The V gene's germline CDR1 is MDHEN and CDR2 SYDVKM. The CDR3 covers 13 residues. The authors distributed each subset's genomic DNA evenly over several immunoSEQ plates. This table comes from immunoSEQ multiplex PCR, and its TCRdb copy is limited to in-frame clones, with some not included. The sample has 630,000 or so clones, roughly 98% seen once. Naivety among CD8 cells was defined by CD45RO negativity and positive CCR7 selection, thereby excluding terminally differentiated effector memory CD45RA+ cells.

V usage is TRBV28 and J usage is TRBJ2-7; no reliable D call. This receptor was taken from a man in his thirties or forties in good health. The sequenced material came from naive CD8+ T cells sorted from blood. The DNA of the CDR3 is TGTGCCAGCAGTTCCTCCGTTCTGCTCGAGCAGTACTTC. Encoded protein: CASSSSVLLEQYF.